The subject of this entry is one T cell receptor beta chain. The data were obtained in a study of cytotoxic CD8 clonotypes in ibrutinib-treated CLL. The assay was immunoSEQ multiplex PCR, and TCRdb's table has in-frame clones only and misses some. This sample has around 310,000 clones, with 70% to 80% found just once. This specimen was PBMCs, taken before ibrutinib treatment. The TCR was taken from a human donor with chronic lymphocytic leukemia.

The CDR3, as DNA: TGCAGCGTTGAGACCGGGAGCGTTGGCGAGCAGTACTTC. It yields the protein CSVETGSVGEQYF. This rearrangement joins TRBV29-1 to TRBJ2-7; D perhaps matches TRBD2 (6 bases). The CDR3 loop spans 13 amino acids. V lost 3 bases, J lost 6 bases, and 15 bases lay in between. Germline lookup yields CDR1 SQVTM and CDR2 ANQGSEA.